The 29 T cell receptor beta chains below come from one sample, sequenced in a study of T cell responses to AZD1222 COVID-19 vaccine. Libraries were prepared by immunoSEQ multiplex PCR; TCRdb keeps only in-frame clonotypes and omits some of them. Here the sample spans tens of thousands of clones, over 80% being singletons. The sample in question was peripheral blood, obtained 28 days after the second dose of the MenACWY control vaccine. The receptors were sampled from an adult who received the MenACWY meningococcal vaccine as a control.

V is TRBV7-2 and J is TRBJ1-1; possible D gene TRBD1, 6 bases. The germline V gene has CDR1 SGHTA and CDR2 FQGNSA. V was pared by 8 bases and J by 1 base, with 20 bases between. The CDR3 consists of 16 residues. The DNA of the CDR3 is TGTGCCAGCCTGGTGAGAGGGGGGAAGACGAACACTGAAGCTTTCTTT. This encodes CASLVRGGKTNTEAFF.

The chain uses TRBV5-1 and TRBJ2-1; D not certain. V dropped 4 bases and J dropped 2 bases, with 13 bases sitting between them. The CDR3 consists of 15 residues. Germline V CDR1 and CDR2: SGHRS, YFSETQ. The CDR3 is CASSPDLPTYNEQFF. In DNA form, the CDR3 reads TGCGCCAGCAGCCCGGACCTCCCAACCTACAATGAGCAGTTCTTC.

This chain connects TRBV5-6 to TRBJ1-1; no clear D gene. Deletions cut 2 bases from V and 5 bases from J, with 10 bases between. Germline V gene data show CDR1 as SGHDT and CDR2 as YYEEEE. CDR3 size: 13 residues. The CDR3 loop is CASSFGVMTEAFF. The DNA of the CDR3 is TGTGCCAGCAGCTTCGGGGTAATGACTGAAGCTTTCTTT.

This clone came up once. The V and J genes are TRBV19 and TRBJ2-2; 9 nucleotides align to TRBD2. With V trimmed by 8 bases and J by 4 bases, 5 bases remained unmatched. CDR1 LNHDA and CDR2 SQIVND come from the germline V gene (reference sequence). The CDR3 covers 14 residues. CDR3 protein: CASHFSGGTGELFF. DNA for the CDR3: TGTGCCAGTCACTTTAGCGGGGGCACCGGGGAGCTGTTTTTT.

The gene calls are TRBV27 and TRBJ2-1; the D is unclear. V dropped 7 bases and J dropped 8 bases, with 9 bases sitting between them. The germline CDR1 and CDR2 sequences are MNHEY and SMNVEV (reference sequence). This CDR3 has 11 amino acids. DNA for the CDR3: TGTGCCAGCACATTGCATGATGAGCAGTTCTTC. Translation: CASTLHDEQFF.

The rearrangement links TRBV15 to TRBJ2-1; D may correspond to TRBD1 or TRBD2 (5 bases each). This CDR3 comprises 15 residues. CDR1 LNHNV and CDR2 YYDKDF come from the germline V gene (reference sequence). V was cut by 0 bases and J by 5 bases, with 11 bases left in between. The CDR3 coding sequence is TGTGCCACCAGCAGAGATGTTGGGGGAAACAATGAGCAGTTCTTC. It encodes CATSRDVGGNNEQFF.

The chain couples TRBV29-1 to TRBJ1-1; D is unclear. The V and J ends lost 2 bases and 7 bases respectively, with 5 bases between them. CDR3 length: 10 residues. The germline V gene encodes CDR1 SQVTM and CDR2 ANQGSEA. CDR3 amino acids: CSVESLEAFF. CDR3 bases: TGCAGCGTTGAATCTCTTGAAGCTTTCTTT.

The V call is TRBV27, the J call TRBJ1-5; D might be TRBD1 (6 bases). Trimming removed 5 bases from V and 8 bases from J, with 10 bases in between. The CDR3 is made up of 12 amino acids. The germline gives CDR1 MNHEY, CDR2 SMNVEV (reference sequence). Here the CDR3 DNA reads TGTGCCAGCAGTCCACAGGGAGAGCCCCAGCATTTT. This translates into CASSPQGEPQHF.

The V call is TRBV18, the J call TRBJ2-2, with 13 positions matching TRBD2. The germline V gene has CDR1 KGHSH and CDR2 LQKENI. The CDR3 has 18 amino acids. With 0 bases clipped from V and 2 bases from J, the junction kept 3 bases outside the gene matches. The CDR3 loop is CASSPPTSGRPNTGELFF. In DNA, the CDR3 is TGTGCCAGCTCACCACCGACTAGCGGGAGGCCCAACACCGGGGAGCTGTTTTTT.

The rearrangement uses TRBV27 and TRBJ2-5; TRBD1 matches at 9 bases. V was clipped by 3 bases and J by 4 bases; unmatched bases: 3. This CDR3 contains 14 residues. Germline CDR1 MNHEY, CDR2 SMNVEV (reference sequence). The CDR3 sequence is CASSLGQGRETQYF. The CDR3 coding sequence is TGTGCCAGCAGTTTGGGACAGGGACGAGAGACCCAGTACTTC.

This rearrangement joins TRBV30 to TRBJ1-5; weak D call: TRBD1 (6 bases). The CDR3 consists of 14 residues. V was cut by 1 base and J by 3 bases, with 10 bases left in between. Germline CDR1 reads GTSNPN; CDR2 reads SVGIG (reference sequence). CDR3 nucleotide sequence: TGTGCCTGGAGTGCACGGGACACCAATCAGCCCCAGCATTTT. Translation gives CAWSARDTNQPQHF.

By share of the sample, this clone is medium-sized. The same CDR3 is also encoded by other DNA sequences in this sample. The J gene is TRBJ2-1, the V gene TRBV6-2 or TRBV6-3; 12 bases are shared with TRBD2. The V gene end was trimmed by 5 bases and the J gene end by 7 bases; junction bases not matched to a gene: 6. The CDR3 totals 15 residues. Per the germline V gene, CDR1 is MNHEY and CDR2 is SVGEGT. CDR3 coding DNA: TGTGCCAGCAGTCCGACTAGCGGGAGTTCGAATGAGCAGTTCTTC. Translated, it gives CASSPTSGSSNEQFF.

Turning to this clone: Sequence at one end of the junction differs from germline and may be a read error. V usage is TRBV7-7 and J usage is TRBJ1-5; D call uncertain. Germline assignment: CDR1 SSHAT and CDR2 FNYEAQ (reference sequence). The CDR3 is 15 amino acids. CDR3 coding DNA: TGTGCTAGCAGCTTAGAGGATCTGAAAAATCAGCCCCAGCATTTT. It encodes CASSLEDLKNQPQHF.

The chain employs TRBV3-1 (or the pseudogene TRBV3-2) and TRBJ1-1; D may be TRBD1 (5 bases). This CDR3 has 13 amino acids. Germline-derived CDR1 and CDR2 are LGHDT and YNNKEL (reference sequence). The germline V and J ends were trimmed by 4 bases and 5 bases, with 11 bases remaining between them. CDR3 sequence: CASSRGTGTEAFF. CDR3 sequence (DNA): TGTGCCAGCAGCCGCGGGACGGGAACTGAAGCTTTCTTT.

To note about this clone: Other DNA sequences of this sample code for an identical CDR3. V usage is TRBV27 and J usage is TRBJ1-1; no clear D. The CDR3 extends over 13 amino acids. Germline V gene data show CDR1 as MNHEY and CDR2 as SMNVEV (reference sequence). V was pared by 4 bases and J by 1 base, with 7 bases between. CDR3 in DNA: TGTGCCAGCAGTTATTCCAAGAACACTGAAGCTTTCTTT. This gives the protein CASSYSKNTEAFF.

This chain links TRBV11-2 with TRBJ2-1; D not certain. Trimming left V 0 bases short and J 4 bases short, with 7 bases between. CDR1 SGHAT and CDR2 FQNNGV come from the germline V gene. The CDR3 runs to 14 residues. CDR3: CASSLEDAYNEQFF. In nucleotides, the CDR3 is TGTGCCAGCAGCTTAGAAGATGCATACAATGAGCAGTTCTTC.

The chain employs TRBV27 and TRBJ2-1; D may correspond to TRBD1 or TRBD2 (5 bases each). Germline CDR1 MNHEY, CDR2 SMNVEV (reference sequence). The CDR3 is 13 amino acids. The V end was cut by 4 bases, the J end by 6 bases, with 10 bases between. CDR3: CASSSGPTNEQFF. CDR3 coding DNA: TGTGCCAGCAGTTCGGGACCCACCAATGAGCAGTTCTTC.

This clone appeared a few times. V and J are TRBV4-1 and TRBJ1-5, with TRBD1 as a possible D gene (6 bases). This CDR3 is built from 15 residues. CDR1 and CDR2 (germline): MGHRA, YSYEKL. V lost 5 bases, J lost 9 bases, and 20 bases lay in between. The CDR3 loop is CASSKRGGYQGPQHF. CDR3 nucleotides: TGCGCCAGCAGCAAAAGGGGGGGGTACCAAGGGCCCCAGCATTTT.

CDR3 sequence reads: CAIRGRSSGNTIYF. The CDR3, as DNA: TGTGCCATCAGGGGACGCTCCTCTGGAAACACCATATATTTT. This chain uses TRBV10-3 with TRBJ1-3, with D maybe TRBD1 (5 bases). The CDR3 runs to 14 residues. Trimming removed 6 bases from V and 0 bases from J, with 9 bases in between. In germline, CDR1 is ENHRY, CDR2 SYGVKD.

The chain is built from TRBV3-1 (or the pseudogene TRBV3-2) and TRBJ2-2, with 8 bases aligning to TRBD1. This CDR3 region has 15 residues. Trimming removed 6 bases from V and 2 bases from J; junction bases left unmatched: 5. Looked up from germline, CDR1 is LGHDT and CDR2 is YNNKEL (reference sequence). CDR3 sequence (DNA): TGTGCCAGCAGGGTGACAGGGGCCAACACCGGGGAGCTGTTTTTT. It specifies CASRVTGANTGELFF.

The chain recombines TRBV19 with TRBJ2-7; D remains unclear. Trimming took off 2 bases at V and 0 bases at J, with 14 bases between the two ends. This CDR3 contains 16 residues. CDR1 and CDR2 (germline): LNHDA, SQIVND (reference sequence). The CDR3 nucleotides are TGTGCCAGTAGTATATATTTGTCCGATTCCTCCTACGAGCAGTACTTC. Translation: CASSIYLSDSSYEQYF.

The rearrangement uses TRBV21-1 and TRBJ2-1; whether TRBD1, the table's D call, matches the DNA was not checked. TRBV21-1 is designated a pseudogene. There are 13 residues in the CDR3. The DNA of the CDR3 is TGTGCCAGCAGCAAAGAACAGGCGGATGAGCAGTTCTTC. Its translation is CASSKEQADEQFF.

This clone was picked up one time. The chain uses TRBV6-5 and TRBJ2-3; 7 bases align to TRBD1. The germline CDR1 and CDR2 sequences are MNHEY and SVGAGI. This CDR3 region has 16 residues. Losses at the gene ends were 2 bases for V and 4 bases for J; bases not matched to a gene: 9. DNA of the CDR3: TGTGCCAGCAGTTACCCAGGGGGACACAGGGCAGATACGCAGTATTTT. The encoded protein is CASSYPGGHRADTQYF.

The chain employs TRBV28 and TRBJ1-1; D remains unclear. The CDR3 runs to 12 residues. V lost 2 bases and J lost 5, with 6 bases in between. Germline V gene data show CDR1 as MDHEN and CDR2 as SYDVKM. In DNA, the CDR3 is TGTGCCAGCAGTTTACGGCGGACTGAAGCTTTCTTT. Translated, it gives CASSLRRTEAFF. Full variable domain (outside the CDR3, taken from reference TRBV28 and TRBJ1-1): DVKVTQSSRYLVKRTGEKVFLECVQDMDHENMFWYRQDPGLGLRLIYFSYDVKMKEKGDIPEGYSVSREKKERFSLILESASTNQTSMYLCASSLRRTEAFFGQGTRLTVV.

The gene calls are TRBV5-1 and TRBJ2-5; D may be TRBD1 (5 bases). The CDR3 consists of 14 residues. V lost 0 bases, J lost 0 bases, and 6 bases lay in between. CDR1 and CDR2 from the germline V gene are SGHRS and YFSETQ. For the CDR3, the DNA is TGCGCCAGCAGCTTGGAGGGGTACCAAGAGACCCAGTACTTC. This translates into CASSLEGYQETQYF.

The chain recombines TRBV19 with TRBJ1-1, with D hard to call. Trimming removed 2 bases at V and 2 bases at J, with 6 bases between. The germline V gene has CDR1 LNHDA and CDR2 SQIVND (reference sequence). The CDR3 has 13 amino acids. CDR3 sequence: CASSIRVNTEAFF. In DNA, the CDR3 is TGTGCCAGTAGTATAAGGGTTAACACTGAAGCTTTCTTT.

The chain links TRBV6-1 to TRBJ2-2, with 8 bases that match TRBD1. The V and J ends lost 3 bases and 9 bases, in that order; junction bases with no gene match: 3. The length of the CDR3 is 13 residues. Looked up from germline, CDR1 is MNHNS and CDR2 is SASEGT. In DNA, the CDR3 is TGTGCCAGCAGTGAGACAGGGGCCAGGGAGCTGTTTTTT. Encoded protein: CASSETGARELFF.

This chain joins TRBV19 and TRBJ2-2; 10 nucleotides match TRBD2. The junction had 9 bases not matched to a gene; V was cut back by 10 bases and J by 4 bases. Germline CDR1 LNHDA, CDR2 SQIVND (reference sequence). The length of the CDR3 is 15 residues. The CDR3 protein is CATRLAGVRTGELFF. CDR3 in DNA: TGTGCCACCAGGCTAGCGGGAGTTCGCACCGGGGAGCTGTTTTTT.

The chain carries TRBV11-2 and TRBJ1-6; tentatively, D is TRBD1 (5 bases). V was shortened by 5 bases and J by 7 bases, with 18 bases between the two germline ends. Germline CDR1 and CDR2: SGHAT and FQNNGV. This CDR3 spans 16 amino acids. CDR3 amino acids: CASSHRGVLRNSPLHF. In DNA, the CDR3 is TGTGCCAGCAGCCACCGGGGGGTTTTACGAAATTCACCCCTCCACTTT. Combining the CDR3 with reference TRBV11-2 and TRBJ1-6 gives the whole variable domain EAGVAQSPRYKIIEKRQSVAFWCNPISGHATLYWYQQILGQGPKLLIQFQNNGVVDDSQLPKDRFSAERLKGVDSTLKIQPAKLEDSAVYLCASSHRGVLRNSPLHFGNGTRLTVT.